The rows below give T cell receptor beta chains drawn from one sample of a study of blood T cell repertoires in COVID-19. Clones were read by immunoSEQ multiplex PCR, and TCRdb kept only the in-frame ones, dropping some. The table has under 200,000 clones, around 83% seen once; the top ten hold about 7%. Material for sequencing was peripheral blood. Receptors were obtained from a man in his fifties or sixties with active or convalescent COVID-19. Both conserved end residues are part of each CDR3. Fields, in order: clone size, D gene, J gene, V gene, CDR3 protein, CDR3 DNA. D genes are given only for firm matches. Clone size is stated in some rows and not others, as once, few, many or a class when expanded.

clone_size: once
d_call: TRBD1
j_call: TRBJ2-3
v_call: TRBV7-2
cdr3_aa: CASSRPQGAVNTQYF
cdr3_nt: TGTGCCAGCAGCCGCCCACAGGGGGCGGTAAATACGCAGTATTTT

clone_size: .
d_call: .
j_call: TRBJ1-4
v_call: TRBV19
cdr3_aa: CASSRQGRNEKLFF
cdr3_nt: TGTGCCAGTAGTCGGCAGGGAAGAAATGAAAAACTGTTTTTT

clone_size: few
d_call: .
j_call: TRBJ2-3
v_call: TRBV30
cdr3_aa: CAWKVDIFTDTQYF
cdr3_nt: TGTGCCTGGAAGGTGGACATCTTCACAGATACGCAGTATTTT

clone_size: .
d_call: TRBD2
j_call: TRBJ2-6
v_call: TRBV11-3
cdr3_aa: CASSSWSGGLSGANVLTF
cdr3_nt: TGTGCCAGCAGCTCGTGGAGCGGGGGTTTATCTGGGGCCAACGTCCTGACTTTC

clone_size: .
d_call: .
j_call: TRBJ2-1
v_call: TRBV6-5
cdr3_aa: CAGGKYNEQFF
cdr3_nt: TGTGCCGGGGGGAAATACAATGAGCAGTTCTTC

clone_size: .
d_call: .
j_call: TRBJ1-2
v_call: TRBV6-2/TRBV6-3
cdr3_aa: CASSFDSLGSYTF
cdr3_nt: TGTGCCAGCAGTTTCGACAGCCTGGGGAGCTACACCTTC

clone_size: .
d_call: TRBD2
j_call: TRBJ2-3
v_call: TRBV18
cdr3_aa: CASSPRTSGTSTDTQYF
cdr3_nt: TGTGCCAGCTCACCACGTACTAGCGGGACTAGCACAGATACGCAGTATTTT

clone_size: .
d_call: .
j_call: TRBJ1-6
v_call: TRBV28
cdr3_aa: CASRNEGGAGSPLHF
cdr3_nt: TGTGCCAGCAGAAATGAAGGGGGGGCAGGTTCACCCCTCCACTTT

clone_size: .
d_call: .
j_call: TRBJ1-2
v_call: TRBV7-6
cdr3_aa: CASSSTGTSYGYTF
cdr3_nt: TGTGCCAGCAGCTCCACCGGGACTAGCTATGGCTACACCTTC

clone_size: once
d_call: .
j_call: TRBJ2-7
v_call: TRBV5-1
cdr3_aa: CASRTEPQSSYEQYF
cdr3_nt: TGCGCCAGCAGGACAGAGCCCCAGAGCTCCTACGAGCAGTACTTC

clone_size: .
d_call: .
j_call: TRBJ2-1
v_call: TRBV11-2
cdr3_aa: CASSSGTGLEQFF
cdr3_nt: TGTGCCAGCAGCTCAGGGACTGGATTGGAGCAGTTCTTC

clone_size: .
d_call: .
j_call: TRBJ2-1
v_call: TRBV4-3
cdr3_aa: CASSQDTRGGVERNEQFF
cdr3_nt: TGCGCCAGCAGCCAAGATACTCGTGGAGGGGTTGAAAGGAATGAGCAGTTCTTC

clone_size: .
d_call: TRBD1
j_call: TRBJ2-1
v_call: TRBV5-4
cdr3_aa: CASSYRGFEQFF
cdr3_nt: TGTGCCAGCAGCTACAGGGGTTTTGAGCAGTTCTTC

clone_size: .
d_call: .
j_call: TRBJ1-6
v_call: TRBV25-1
cdr3_aa: CASSGDSLTLHF
cdr3_nt: TGTGCCAGCAGTGGAGACAGCTTAACCCTCCACTTT

clone_size: .
d_call: TRBD2
j_call: TRBJ2-3
v_call: TRBV24-1
cdr3_aa: CATSGLAGGPGHGTDTQYF
cdr3_nt: TGTGCCACCAGTGGGCTAGCGGGAGGGCCTGGCCACGGCACAGATACGCAGTATTTT

clone_size: .
d_call: TRBD1
j_call: TRBJ1-6
v_call: TRBV3-1/TRBV3-2
cdr3_aa: CASSLDRGSSYNSPLHF
cdr3_nt: TGTGCCAGCAGCCTGGACAGGGGCAGCTCCTATAATTCACCCCTCCACTTT

clone_size: .
d_call: .
j_call: TRBJ2-5
v_call: TRBV7-2
cdr3_aa: CASSFQTVQETQYF
cdr3_nt: TGTGCCAGCAGCTTTCAAACAGTCCAAGAGACCCAGTACTTC

clone_size: .
d_call: TRBD1
j_call: TRBJ1-6
v_call: TRBV5-8
cdr3_aa: CASSFGTGYSPLHF
cdr3_nt: TGTGCCAGCAGCTTCGGGACAGGGTATTCACCCCTCCACTTT

clone_size: .
d_call: .
j_call: TRBJ1-5
v_call: TRBV10-3
cdr3_aa: CAISESAGNQPQHF
cdr3_nt: TGTGCCATCAGTGAGTCCGCAGGGAACCAGCCCCAGCATTTT

clone_size: .
d_call: .
j_call: TRBJ2-1
v_call: TRBV7-6
cdr3_aa: CASSPRGAETGPSSYNEQFF
cdr3_nt: TGTGCCAGCAGCCCCCGCGGGGCAGAAACAGGTCCGAGCTCCTACAATGAGCAGTTCTTC

clone_size: .
d_call: .
j_call: TRBJ2-2
v_call: TRBV4-3
cdr3_aa: CASSLTNTGELFF
cdr3_nt: TGCGCCAGCAGCCTAACGAACACCGGGGAGCTGTTTTTT

clone_size: .
d_call: TRBD1
j_call: TRBJ1-5
v_call: TRBV27
cdr3_aa: CASSTRQGALFGNQPQHF
cdr3_nt: TGTGCCAGCAGTACCAGACAGGGGGCCCTCTTTGGCAATCAGCCCCAGCATTTT

clone_size: .
d_call: TRBD1
j_call: TRBJ2-1
v_call: TRBV11-3
cdr3_aa: CASSSRDRQYNEQFF
cdr3_nt: TGTGCCAGCAGCTCTCGGGACAGGCAGTACAATGAGCAGTTCTTC

clone_size: .
d_call: TRBD1
j_call: TRBJ2-7
v_call: TRBV7-9
cdr3_aa: CASSLRPGTGIYEQYF
cdr3_nt: TGTGCCAGCAGCTTACGTCCCGGGACAGGGATCTACGAGCAGTACTTC

clone_size: .
d_call: .
j_call: TRBJ2-1
v_call: TRBV9
cdr3_aa: CASSVDRAQPRGNEQFF
cdr3_nt: TGTGCCAGCAGCGTAGATCGAGCGCAGCCCCGCGGCAATGAGCAGTTCTTC

clone_size: .
d_call: TRBD2
j_call: TRBJ2-2
v_call: TRBV7-9
cdr3_aa: CASSPGTSESGELFF
cdr3_nt: TGTGCCAGCAGCCCCGGGACTAGCGAATCCGGGGAGCTGTTTTTT

clone_size: once
d_call: .
j_call: TRBJ2-3
v_call: TRBV13
cdr3_aa: CASSLPPGVKSTDTQYF
cdr3_nt: TGTGCCAGCAGCTTACCCCCGGGGGTAAAAAGCACAGATACGCAGTATTTT

clone_size: once
d_call: .
j_call: TRBJ1-1
v_call: TRBV2
cdr3_aa: CASRRDTEAFF
cdr3_nt: TGTGCCAGCAGACGGGACACTGAAGCTTTCTTT

clone_size: once
d_call: .
j_call: TRBJ1-6
v_call: TRBV20-1
cdr3_aa: CSASQGGNSPLHF
cdr3_nt: TGCAGTGCTAGTCAGGGTGGTAATTCACCCCTCCACTTT

clone_size: .
d_call: .
j_call: TRBJ1-3
v_call: TRBV3-1/TRBV3-2
cdr3_aa: CASSQRRAGNTIYF
cdr3_nt: TGTGCCAGCAGCCAGCGCAGGGCTGGAAACACCATATATTTT

clone_size: .
d_call: .
j_call: TRBJ1-1
v_call: TRBV12-3/TRBV12-4
cdr3_aa: CASSSTVNTEAFF
cdr3_nt: TGTGCCAGCAGTTCTACAGTGAACACTGAAGCTTTCTTT

clone_size: .
d_call: .
j_call: TRBJ2-2
v_call: TRBV7-9
cdr3_aa: CASSFRQRNTGELFF
cdr3_nt: TGTGCCAGCAGCTTTCGACAGAGGAACACCGGGGAGCTGTTTTTT

clone_size: .
d_call: TRBD2
j_call: TRBJ2-7
v_call: TRBV7-2
cdr3_aa: CASSSLAGVGEQYF
cdr3_nt: TGTGCCAGCAGCAGTCTAGCGGGAGTCGGCGAGCAGTACTTC

clone_size: .
d_call: TRBD1
j_call: TRBJ2-1
v_call: TRBV28
cdr3_aa: CASSLTTGGKFF
cdr3_nt: TGTGCCAGCAGTCTAACGACAGGGGGGAAATTCTTC

clone_size: .
d_call: .
j_call: TRBJ2-7
v_call: TRBV5-1
cdr3_aa: CASSRGDIYEQYF
cdr3_nt: TGCGCCAGCAGCCGAGGGGACATTTACGAGCAGTACTTC

clone_size: .
d_call: .
j_call: TRBJ1-3
v_call: TRBV6-5
cdr3_aa: CASSYRNRAGGNTIYF
cdr3_nt: TGTGCCAGCAGCTACCGGAACAGGGCCGGAGGAAACACCATATATTTT

clone_size: .
d_call: .
j_call: TRBJ1-1
v_call: TRBV12-3/TRBV12-4
cdr3_aa: CASSFPGNTEAFF
cdr3_nt: TGTGCCAGCAGTTTCCCCGGGAACACTGAAGCTTTCTTT

clone_size: .
d_call: TRBD1
j_call: TRBJ2-2
v_call: TRBV7-8
cdr3_aa: CASSRTGRGNTGELFF
cdr3_nt: TGTGCCAGCAGCCGGACAGGGCGGGGGAACACCGGGGAGCTGTTTTTT

clone_size: once
d_call: TRBD1
j_call: TRBJ1-1
v_call: TRBV7-3
cdr3_aa: CASSSSGTGAEAFF
cdr3_nt: TGTGCCAGCAGCAGCTCCGGGACAGGAGCTGAAGCTTTCTTT

clone_size: .
d_call: .
j_call: TRBJ2-7
v_call: TRBV11-2
cdr3_aa: CASSARRLYEQYF
cdr3_nt: TGTGCCAGCAGCGCACGGAGACTATACGAGCAGTACTTC

clone_size: .
d_call: .
j_call: TRBJ1-1
v_call: TRBV4-1
cdr3_aa: CASSQLYRATEAFF
cdr3_nt: TGCGCCAGCAGCCAACTATACAGGGCAACGGAAGCTTTCTTT